The 21 T cell receptor beta chains listed next were all sequenced from one sample in a study of blood T cell repertoires in COVID-19. Sequencing was performed with immunoSEQ multiplex PCR; in TCRdb, only in-frame clones are kept and a portion is missing. The data contain around 36,000 clones, more than 80% of them singletons. The specimen was peripheral blood. These receptors originate from a man aged 55 to 70 with acute or convalescent COVID-19.

The chain joins TRBV5-1 to TRBJ2-1; 12 bases map to TRBD2. CDR1 and CDR2 from the germline V gene are SGHRS and YFSETQ. The CDR3 contains 15 residues. After removal of 4 bases from V and 11 bases from J, the junction contained 10 bases not matched to a gene. CDR3: CASSASGRAAIKQFF. In nucleotides, the CDR3 is TGCGCCAGCAGCGCTAGCGGGAGGGCCGCTATTAAGCAGTTCTTC.

The rearrangement joins TRBV5-6 to TRBJ1-3; no clear D. The CDR3 is 13 amino acids. V shed 4 bases and J shed 3 bases, with 8 bases lying between them. The germline V gene encodes CDR1 SGHDT and CDR2 YYEEEE. CDR3 sequence: CASSLPDGNTIYF. In nucleotides, the CDR3 is TGTGCCAGCAGCCTTCCAGATGGAAACACCATATATTTT.

The chain links TRBV3-1 (or the pseudogene TRBV3-2) to TRBJ2-7; TRBD2 matches 11 bases. The ends lost 3 bases at V and 5 bases at J; junction bases unmatched: 6. This CDR3 has 15 amino acids. CDR1 and CDR2 (germline): LGHDT, YNNKEL (reference sequence). In nucleotides, the CDR3 is TGTGCCAGCAGCCAGCTTAGCGGGGGGGCGAACGAGCAGTACTTC. This codes for CASSQLSGGANEQYF.

The gene calls are TRBV7-9 and TRBJ2-7; 8 bases agree with TRBD1. The V gene's germline CDR1 is SEHNR and CDR2 FQNEAQ (reference sequence). J was trimmed by 0 bases and V by 5 bases; bases with no gene match: 6. The CDR3 is 15 residues long. The CDR3 DNA is TGTGCCAGCAGCCCCGGGACAGGAATCTCCTACGAGCAGTACTTC. Translating it yields CASSPGTGISYEQYF. The entire variable domain, with the rest obtained from reference TRBV7-9 and TRBJ2-7, is as follows: DTGVSQNPRHKITKRGQNVTFRCDPISEHNRLYWYRQTLGQGPEFLTYFQNEAQLEKSRLLSDRFSAERPKGSFSTLEIQRTEQGDSAMYLCASSPGTGISYEQYFGPGTRLTVT.

The V call is TRBV4-2, the J call TRBJ1-2, with a possible D match to TRBD1 (5 bases). CDR3 length: 18 residues. CDR1 and CDR2 (germline): LGHNA, YNFKEQ. Trimming pared 0 bases from V and 6 bases from J, leaving 23 bases between. CDR3 loop: CASSQDPSISVPGNGYTF. CDR3 sequence (DNA): TGTGCCAGCAGCCAAGATCCTTCGATCTCAGTACCAGGGAATGGCTACACCTTC.

The chain links TRBV3-1 (or the pseudogene TRBV3-2) to TRBJ2-7, with TRBD2 matching 12 bases. CDR3 length equals 16 residues. The germline V gene encodes CDR1 LGHDT and CDR2 YNNKEL (reference sequence). V shed 4 bases, J shed 3 bases, and the junction held 7 bases outside the gene matches. CDR3 protein: CASSPLTSGSVYEQYF. The CDR3 bases are TGTGCCAGCAGCCCTTTGACTAGCGGGAGCGTCTACGAGCAGTACTTC.

The rearrangement links TRBV7-2 to TRBJ1-2; 7 nucleotides match TRBD1. With 9 bases clipped from V and 7 bases from J, the junction kept 11 bases outside the gene matches. Germline V gene sequence: CDR1 SGHTA, CDR2 FQGNSA. There are 13 residues in the CDR3. The DNA of the CDR3 is TGTGCCAGTCACGGAAAGGGGGCGGGTGGCTACACCTTC. Protein sequence: CASHGKGAGGYTF.

The chain joins TRBV30 to TRBJ2-7, with 9 nucleotides matching TRBD1. This CDR3 has 14 amino acids. CDR1 is GTSNPN, CDR2 SVGIG, per germline (reference sequence). Trimming cost V 3 bases and J 6 bases; bases outside gene matches: 9. CDR3 protein: CAWRKGQGLGEQYF. The CDR3 DNA follows: TGTGCCTGGAGGAAAGGACAGGGGTTGGGCGAGCAGTACTTC.

This chain links TRBV19 with TRBJ2-5; weak D call: TRBD2 (5 bases). Trimming left V 1 base short and J 5 bases short, with 14 bases between. CDR1 is LNHDA, CDR2 SQIVND, per germline (reference sequence). The CDR3 consists of 15 residues. In DNA, the CDR3 is TGTGCCAGTAGTATAGGGGCTAGCCCGGGGGAGACCCAGTACTTC. It yields the protein CASSIGASPGETQYF.

V and J are TRBV11-2 and TRBJ2-2, with a weak D call TRBD1 (5 bases). Trimming left V 1 base short and J 4 bases short, with 7 bases between. In germline, CDR1 is SGHAT, CDR2 FQNNGV. This CDR3 is built from 14 residues. In nucleotides, the CDR3 is TGTGCCAGCAGCTTAGCGGACATCACCGGGGAGCTGTTTTTT. It translates to CASSLADITGELFF.

The chain uses TRBV4-1 and TRBJ1-5; a weak D match, TRBD1 (5 bases). The V gene's germline CDR1 is MGHRA and CDR2 YSYEKL. This CDR3 has 15 residues. With 3 bases removed from V and 5 bases from J, the gap between germline ends came to 14 bases. CDR3 amino acids: CASSHPDSSYQPQHF. CDR3 nucleotide sequence: TGCGCCAGCAGCCATCCCGACAGCTCTTATCAGCCCCAGCATTTT.

The V gene is TRBV11-3, the J gene TRBJ2-1; 9 bases are shared with TRBD2. Germline V gene sequence: CDR1 SGHNT, CDR2 YENEEA. This CDR3 has 18 amino acids. J was trimmed by 0 bases and V by 5 bases; bases with no gene match: 11. This chain's CDR3 is CASSRSGGGESSYNEQFF. The CDR3 DNA reads TGTGCCAGCAGCCGGTCCGGCGGGGGGGAGAGCTCCTACAATGAGCAGTTCTTC.

The V and J genes are TRBV29-1 and TRBJ2-1, with unresolved D. This CDR3 spans 17 amino acids. The V end was cut by 0 bases, the J end by 0 bases, with 15 bases between. CDR1 is SQVTM, CDR2 ANQGSEA, per germline. Written as DNA, the CDR3 is TGCAGCGTTGAAGATGCCCTCCCCGAGAGCTCCTACAATGAGCAGTTCTTC. Amino acid sequence: CSVEDALPESSYNEQFF.

The rearrangement joins TRBV5-1 to TRBJ1-2; D possibly corresponds to TRBD1 (6 bases). This CDR3 spans 12 amino acids. Germline CDR1 and CDR2: SGHRS and YFSETQ. Trimming removed 8 bases from V and 5 bases from J, with 13 bases in between. As DNA, the CDR3 is TGCGCCAGACCGGACAGATCATATGGCTACACCTTC. Protein: CARPDRSYGYTF. The variable domain in full, with the rest retrieved from reference TRBV5-1 and TRBJ1-2, is KAGVTQTPRYLIKTRGQQVTLSCSPISGHRSVSWYQQTPGQGLQFLFEYFSETQRNKGNFPGRFSGRQFSNSRSEMNVSTLELGDSALYLCARPDRSYGYTFGSGTRLTVV.

This chain joins TRBV6-5 and TRBJ2-1, with 10 bases identical to TRBD2. This CDR3 contains 14 residues. V trimming: 7 bases; J trimming: 5 bases; junction bases outside the gene matches: 5. Germline V gene lookup returns CDR1 MNHEY and CDR2 SVGAGI. Written as DNA, the CDR3 is TGTGCCAGCACCCTAGCGGGAGCCAACAATGAGCAGTTCTTC. Amino acid sequence: CASTLAGANNEQFF.

The V gene is TRBV2, the J gene TRBJ2-1, with 10 bases fitting TRBD2. CDR1 is SNHLY, CDR2 FYNNEI, per germline. The trim removed 6 bases at V and 3 bases at J, leaving 5 bases unmatched. This CDR3 is 15 amino acids long. This chain's CDR3 is CASSPGTSDYNEQFF. The CDR3 region has the DNA TGTGCCAGCAGCCCCGGGACTAGCGACTACAATGAGCAGTTCTTC.

This clone appeared once. The J gene is TRBJ1-1, the V gene TRBV12-3 or TRBV12-4; 9 bases align to TRBD1. The CDR3 consists of 11 residues. Trimming at V came to 5 bases and at J to 10 bases, leaving 2 bases not matched to a gene. CDR3 loop: CASSMTGGAFF. CDR3 nucleotides: TGTGCCAGCAGTATGACAGGGGGAGCTTTCTTT.

The chain recombines TRBV18 with TRBJ2-7; 7 bases align to TRBD1. The CDR3 covers 13 residues. From germline, CDR1 is KGHSH and CDR2 LQKENI. Trimming cost V 3 bases and J 6 bases; bases outside gene matches: 5. Here the CDR3 DNA reads TGTGCCAGCTCACCGGGGACAGTTACCGAGCAGTACTTC. Its protein product is CASSPGTVTEQYF.

This clone was picked up a small number of times. The V gene is TRBV30, the J gene TRBJ2-7; tentatively, D is TRBD2 (6 bases). This CDR3 comprises 12 residues. The germline gives CDR1 GTSNPN, CDR2 SVGIG (reference sequence). V dropped 0 bases and J dropped 4 bases, with 7 bases sitting between them. As DNA, the CDR3 is TGTGCCTGGAGTGTAAGCGGGTACGAGCAGTACTTC. The encoded protein is CAWSVSGYEQYF.

The chain links TRBV5-1 to TRBJ2-7, with 8 positions matching TRBD2. This CDR3 has 12 residues. CDR1 and CDR2 from the germline V gene are SGHRS and YFSETQ. V lost 4 bases to trimming and J lost 3 bases; unmatched junction nucleotides: 0. The DNA of the CDR3 is TGCGCCAGCAGCACTAGCGGCTACGAGCAGTACTTC. Protein product: CASSTSGYEQYF.

This clone came up a few times. The chain carries TRBV6-5 and TRBJ1-5; D gene ambiguous. Deletions cut 8 bases from V and 7 bases from J, with 18 bases between. CDR3 length equals 14 residues. Germline CDR1 is MNHEY and CDR2 is SVGAGI. CDR3 coding DNA: TGTGCCAGCGCCCCCGCGGAGGGCGGGCAGCCCCAGCATTTT. It translates to CASAPAEGGQPQHF.